Below are 28 T cell receptor beta chains sequenced from a single sample in a study of OX40 agonist ivuxolimab in advanced cancers. The repertoire was sequenced with immunoSEQ multiplex PCR; TCRdb's copy has only in-frame clones and lacks some. The profile shows approximately 74,000 clones, 80% to 95% of them singletons. Sequenced here: CD4+ or CD8+ T cells sorted from blood, sampled in a trial of the OX40 agonist ivuxolimab. These receptor sequences come from an adult with an advanced solid tumor such as melanoma, head and neck, liver or kidney cancer.

The J gene is TRBJ2-7, the V gene TRBV30; no clear D gene. The CDR3 loop spans 12 amino acids. V was cut by 0 bases and J by 8 bases, with 11 bases left in between. Germline V gives CDR1 GTSNPN, CDR2 SVGIG (reference sequence). Here the CDR3 reads CAWSVSGSKQYF. In nucleotides, the CDR3 is TGTGCCTGGAGTGTCTCAGGTTCCAAGCAGTACTTC.

Notes on this clone: One end of the junction varies from germline; a read error may be responsible. J is TRBJ2-7 and V is TRBV11-2, with D perhaps TRBD1 (5 bases). Germline loops: CDR1 SGHAT, CDR2 FQNNGV. This CDR3 has 13 residues. CDR3 protein: CASSPSTVPFRHF. CDR3 in DNA: TGTGCCAGCAGCCCCTCGACAGTTCCCTTTAGGCACTTC.

V and J are TRBV5-1 and TRBJ2-2; D perhaps matches TRBD2 (6 bases). Trimming took 5 bases from V and 4 from J, leaving 18 bases between them. CDR3 length equals 16 residues. From germline, CDR1 is SGHRS and CDR2 YFSETQ. The CDR3 DNA follows: TGCGCCAGCAGAGGAGGGACGGATGATTCCACCGGGGAGCTGTTTTTT. Amino acid sequence: CASRGGTDDSTGELFF.

This chain connects TRBV29-1 to TRBJ2-7; D gene unclear. Germline CDR1 reads SQVTM; CDR2 reads ANQGSEA. CDR3 size: 12 residues. V was clipped by 3 bases and J by 3 bases, with 9 bases between them. CDR3 protein: CSVEETNYEQYF. The DNA for the CDR3 is TGCAGCGTTGAGGAGACGAACTACGAGCAGTACTTC.

The chain recombines TRBV7-2 with TRBJ2-7, with D perhaps being TRBD1 or TRBD2 (5 bases each). CDR3 size: 15 residues. V was clipped by 2 bases and J by 2 bases, with 13 bases between them. CDR1 is SGHTA, CDR2 FQGNSA, per germline. CDR3 loop: CASSLLGVPPYEQYF. CDR3 bases: TGTGCCAGCAGCTTATTGGGGGTACCTCCCTACGAGCAGTACTTC.

This chain connects TRBV4-1 to TRBJ2-7; TRBD2 matches at 14 bases. In germline, CDR1 is MGHRA, CDR2 YSYEKL. This CDR3 comprises 18 residues. After removal of 1 base from V and 8 bases from J, the junction contained 13 bases not matched to a gene. CDR3 sequence (DNA): TGCGCCAGCAGCCAAGGTGCGGGACTAGCGGGAGTAGTATTTCAGCAGTACTTC. Residues: CASSQGAGLAGVVFQQYF.

This chain links TRBV30 with TRBJ1-1; 9 bases are shared with TRBD1. Germline assignment: CDR1 GTSNPN and CDR2 SVGIG (reference sequence). Trimming at V came to 8 bases and at J to 7 bases, leaving 8 bases not matched to a gene. The CDR3 is 12 residues long. The CDR3 loop reads CAGNRGLNEAFF. DNA for the CDR3: TGTGCCGGAAACAGGGGGCTGAATGAAGCTTTCTTT.

The chain combines TRBV5-1 with TRBJ2-5, with D tentatively TRBD1 (7 bases). V lost 4 bases and J 7 bases, leaving 20 bases between the germline ends. Per the germline V gene, CDR1 is SGHRS and CDR2 is YFSETQ. There are 15 residues in the CDR3. The CDR3 region is CASSPRPTGEATQYF. CDR3 nucleotides: TGCGCCAGCAGCCCAAGGCCCACAGGGGAGGCGACCCAGTACTTC. The full variable domain, in which reference TRBV5-1 and TRBJ2-5 provide the parts outside the CDR3, is KAGVTQTPRYLIKTRGQQVTLSCSPISGHRSVSWYQQTPGQGLQFLFEYFSETQRNKGNFPGRFSGRQFSNSRSEMNVSTLELGDSALYLCASSPRPTGEATQYFGPGTRLLVL.

Worth noting for this clone: The sample holds other DNA sequences that translate to the same CDR3. The chain has TRBV30 and TRBJ2-1; 8 bases line up with TRBD2. After removal of 5 bases from V and 2 bases from J, the junction contained 2 bases not matched to a gene. Germline assignment: CDR1 GTSNPN and CDR2 SVGIG (reference sequence). This CDR3 has 13 amino acids. The DNA of the CDR3 is TGTGCCTGGGGGCGGGGGGCCTACAATGAGCAGTTCTTC. As protein: CAWGRGAYNEQFF.

The CDR3 here is CASSRRTTKAGELFF. CDR3 sequence (DNA): TGCGCCAGCAGCCGCCGTACTACCAAAGCCGGGGAGCTGTTTTTT. The chain has TRBV4-3 and TRBJ2-2; D call uncertain. Germline V CDR1 and CDR2: LGHNA, YSLEER. This CDR3 comprises 15 residues. The ends were cut back, 4 bases at V and 6 bases at J, with 15 bases in the middle.

A single count supports this clone. The rearrangement uses TRBV6-5 and TRBJ2-7; TRBD2 matches 12 bases. Germline V gives CDR1 MNHEY, CDR2 SVGAGI. V dropped 8 bases and J dropped 3; count of bases not matched to a gene: 8. The CDR3 is 15 amino acids. CDR3 loop: CASRLLAGGFYEQYF. As DNA, the CDR3 is TGTGCCAGCCGGTTACTAGCGGGAGGTTTCTACGAGCAGTACTTC.

The sample holds one count of this clone. The chain carries TRBV5-1 and TRBJ1-5; TRBD1 is a possible D gene (6 bases). The CDR3 has 15 residues. Germline V gene data show CDR1 as SGHRS and CDR2 as YFSETQ. With 0 bases removed from V and 2 bases from J, the gap between germline ends came to 9 bases. The CDR3 DNA reads as TGCGCCAGCAGCTTGGGATACAGGGGCAATCAGCCCCAGCATTTT. Its protein product is CASSLGYRGNQPQHF.

The chain uses TRBV5-4 and TRBJ2-1; TRBD2 agrees at 8 bases. The CDR3 has 16 residues. Germline V gene data show CDR1 as SGHNT and CDR2 as YYREEE (reference sequence). After removal of 0 bases from V and 7 bases from J, the junction contained 9 bases not matched to a gene. CDR3 nucleotides: TGTGCCAGCAGCTTGGGTTTAGCGGGATGGGATAATGAGCAGTTCTTC. The encoded protein is CASSLGLAGWDNEQFF.

V is TRBV15 and J is TRBJ1-4; D possibly corresponds to TRBD1 (5 bases). Per the germline V gene, CDR1 is LNHNV and CDR2 is YYDKDF (reference sequence). CDR3 size: 18 residues. Deletions cut 3 bases from V and 3 bases from J, with 20 bases between. DNA for the CDR3: TGTGCCACCAGCAGGGGAGTTAGGCAGGGCACGGCTAATGAAAAACTGTTTTTT. Translated, it gives CATSRGVRQGTANEKLFF.

In its sample, this clone ranks as medium-sized. The chain is built from TRBV4-2 and TRBJ1-5; D not resolved. Trimming took off 0 bases at V and 7 bases at J, with 16 bases between the two ends. The CDR3 consists of 16 residues. Germline V gives CDR1 LGHNA, CDR2 YNFKEQ. CDR3 amino acids: CASSQEVAGGRQPQHF. The CDR3 DNA reads TGTGCCAGCAGCCAAGAAGTCGCGGGTGGGAGGCAGCCCCAGCATTTT.

The chain joins TRBV7-3 to TRBJ2-1; the D gene could be TRBD1 or TRBD2 (5 bases each). Trimming left V 1 base short and J 7 bases short, with 11 bases between. Germline V gene data show CDR1 as SGHTA and CDR2 as FQGTGA. This CDR3 spans 14 amino acids. CDR3 amino acids: CASSLMGESNEQFF. CDR3 DNA: TGTGCCAGCAGCTTAATGGGGGAGTCGAATGAGCAGTTCTTC.

V and J are TRBV9 and TRBJ2-5, with 9 bases that match TRBD2. From germline, CDR1 is SGDLS and CDR2 YYNGEE. The V segment lost 3 bases and the J segment 0 bases; nucleotides outside the gene matches: 3. There are 15 residues in the CDR3. The CDR3 is CASSGSGGYQETQYF. The CDR3, as DNA: TGTGCCAGCAGCGGTAGCGGGGGTTACCAAGAGACCCAGTACTTC. Complete variable domain (other parts from reference TRBV9 and TRBJ2-5): DSGVTQTPKHLITATGQRVTLRCSPRSGDLSVYWYQQSLDQGLQFLIQYYNGEERAKGNILERFSAQQFPDLHSELNLSSLELGDSALYFCASSGSGGYQETQYFGPGTRLLVL.

The V call is TRBV29-1, the J call TRBJ2-6; D remains ambiguous. Germline-derived CDR1 and CDR2 are SQVTM and ANQGSEA. The CDR3 totals 14 residues. Trimming removed 6 bases from V and 0 bases from J, with 9 bases in between. The CDR3 is CSVVQSSGANVLTF. CDR3 in DNA: TGCAGCGTGGTACAGAGCTCTGGGGCCAACGTCCTGACTTTC.

The rearrangement joins TRBV18 to TRBJ2-7; TRBD2 aligns across 16 bases. The CDR3 extends over 17 amino acids. CDR1 is KGHSH and CDR2 is LQKENI in the germline V gene. V shed 3 bases and J 3 bases; nucleotides not matched to a gene: 5. The CDR3 sequence: CASSPGTSGRALYEQYF. CDR3 nucleotide sequence: TGTGCCAGCTCACCCGGGACTAGCGGGAGGGCTCTCTACGAGCAGTACTTC.

This sequence joins TRBV27 and TRBJ1-6, with 8 bases that match TRBD1. The V gene end was trimmed by 6 bases and the J gene end by 7 bases; junction bases not matched to a gene: 8. This CDR3 has 15 residues. Germline assignment: CDR1 MNHEY and CDR2 SMNVEV (reference sequence). The CDR3 coding sequence is TGTGCCAGCAGACGAGAGAGGACAGGGAATTCACCCCTCCACTTT. Translated, it gives CASRRERTGNSPLHF.

The V gene is TRBV2, the J gene TRBJ2-1, with 14 bases identical to TRBD2. The CDR3 consists of 14 residues. The J segment lost 6 bases and the V segment lost 9 bases, leaving 4 bases of the junction unmatched. Germline CDR1 and CDR2: SNHLY and FYNNEI. The CDR3 sequence: CASGGTSGSNEQFF. In DNA form, the CDR3 reads TGTGCCAGTGGCGGGACTAGCGGGAGCAATGAGCAGTTCTTC.

The genes are TRBV2 and TRBJ2-3; tentatively, D is TRBD1 (6 bases). The CDR3 contains 14 residues. The germline V and J ends were trimmed by 4 bases and 3 bases, with 11 bases remaining between them. Germline values: CDR1 SNHLY, CDR2 FYNNEI. CDR3 protein: CASSARQVTDTQYF. The DNA of the CDR3 is TGTGCCAGCAGTGCAAGACAGGTTACAGATACGCAGTATTTT.

The gene calls are TRBV11-2 and TRBJ2-5, with TRBD2 matching over 9 bases. The J call is doubtful: the DNA matches TRBJ2-7 better. The CDR3 spans 16 residues. CDR1 is SGHAT, CDR2 FQNNGV, per germline. CDR3 nucleotides: TGTGCCAGCAGCCCGACCCGCCTAGCGGGATTAAACGAGCAGTACTTC. It is translated as CASSPTRLAGLNEQYF.

The chain has TRBV14 and TRBJ1-5; D gene uncertain. V lost 4 bases, J lost 0 bases, and 4 bases lay in between. Per germline, CDR1 SGHDN and CDR2 FVKESK. This CDR3 comprises 13 residues. DNA for the CDR3: TGTGCCAGCAGCCCCGATAGCAATCAGCCCCAGCATTTT. Its translation is CASSPDSNQPQHF.

This chain links TRBV11-2 with TRBJ1-1; 7 bases fit TRBD1. The CDR3 consists of 15 residues. CDR1 is SGHAT and CDR2 is FQNNGV in the germline V gene. J was trimmed by 5 bases and V by 5 bases; bases with no gene match: 11. CDR3 region: CASSPSGTVGTEAFF. CDR3 DNA: TGTGCCAGCAGCCCCAGTGGGACAGTTGGAACTGAAGCTTTCTTT.

The chain combines TRBV5-4 with TRBJ2-2; D gene unclear. The CDR3 sequence is 15 residues long. Germline V gives CDR1 SGHNT, CDR2 YYREEE (reference sequence). V lost 0 bases to trimming and J lost 4 bases, with 10 bases between them. CDR3 region: CASSLELVVTGELFF. CDR3 bases: TGTGCCAGCAGCTTGGAGCTAGTTGTCACCGGGGAGCTGTTTTTT.

The V and J genes are TRBV5-1 and TRBJ2-3; 7 bases match TRBD1. This CDR3 has 16 amino acids. Losses at the gene ends were 0 bases for V and 3 bases for J; bases not matched to a gene: 7. The V gene's germline CDR1 is SGHRS and CDR2 YFSETQ. The CDR3: CASSLAPAGGTDTQYF. The CDR3 coding sequence is TGCGCCAGCAGCTTGGCCCCGGCAGGGGGAACAGATACGCAGTATTTT.

The V and J genes are TRBV28 and TRBJ2-7; TRBD2 agrees at 10 bases. Germline lookup yields CDR1 MDHEN and CDR2 SYDVKM. The CDR3 has 15 residues. After removal of 0 bases from V and 5 bases from J, the junction contained 4 bases not matched to a gene. The CDR3 sequence: CASSLWASGRDEQYF. The CDR3 nucleotides are TGTGCCAGCAGTTTATGGGCTAGCGGGAGAGACGAGCAGTACTTC.